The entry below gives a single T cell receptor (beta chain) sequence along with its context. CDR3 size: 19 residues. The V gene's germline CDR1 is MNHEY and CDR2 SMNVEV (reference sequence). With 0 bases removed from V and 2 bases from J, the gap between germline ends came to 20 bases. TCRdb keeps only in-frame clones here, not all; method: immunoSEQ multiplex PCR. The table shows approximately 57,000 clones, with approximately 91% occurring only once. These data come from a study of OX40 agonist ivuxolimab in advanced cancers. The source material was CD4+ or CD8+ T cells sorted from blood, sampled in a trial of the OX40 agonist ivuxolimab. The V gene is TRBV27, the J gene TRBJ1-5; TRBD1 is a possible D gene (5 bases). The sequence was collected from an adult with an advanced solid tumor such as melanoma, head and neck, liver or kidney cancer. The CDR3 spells CASSLSAGGSPEGNQPQHF. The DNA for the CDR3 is TGTGCCAGCAGTTTATCCGCCGGGGGGTCCCCGGAGGGCAATCAGCCCCAGCATTTT.